The 8 T cell receptor beta chains given below trace back to one sample, sequenced in a study of CD8+CD57+ T cells in acquired aplastic anemia. CDR3 and TCR beta VDJ profiling relied on a genomic DNA template. One entry per CDR3 protein, called by TCRdb with MiXCR from the reads. The data contain approximately 180,000 distinct CDR3 sequences, roughly 65% of them seen just once; the ten biggest clones take up more than 40%. Patients sequenced had flow cytometry evidence of CD8+CD57+ cell expansion. Sequencing used sorted CD4+, CD8+, or CD8+CD57+ T cells (not recorded which) from PBMCs. The source of these receptors is a human donor with aplastic anemia.

V and J are TRBV10-2 and TRBJ1-1; D perhaps matches TRBD1 (5 bases). The ends were cut back, 5 bases at V and 5 bases at J, with 15 bases in the middle. CDR3 length: 14 amino acids. CDR1 and CDR2 from the germline V gene are WSHSY and SAAADI. The CDR3: CASSSGLGATEAFF. CDR3 in DNA: TGCGCCAGCAGTTCAGGGCTGGGAGCTACTGAAGCTTTCTTT.

The rearrangement links TRBV27 to TRBJ1-1; 8 positions match TRBD1. Germline loops: CDR1 MNHEY, CDR2 SMNVEV (reference sequence). The CDR3 is made up of 12 amino acids. The junction had 5 bases not matched to a gene; V was cut back by 10 bases and J by 4 bases. CDR3 amino acids: CANPTGATEAFF. The CDR3 region has the DNA TGTGCCAACCCGACAGGGGCCACTGAAGCTTTCTTT.

This clonotype was seen once. As the CDR3 is not closed by the conserved phenylalanine or tryptophan, this likely results from a read error. The V gene is TRBV5-1, the J gene TRBJ1-1; D remains unclear. Germline loops: CDR1 SGHRS, CDR2 YFSETQ. This CDR3 is 13 amino acids long. Written as DNA, the CDR3 is TGTGCCAGCAGCAACGCCGTGAACACTGAAGCTTTCCTT. It encodes CASSNAVNTEAFL.

V gene TRBV4-2 combines with J gene TRBJ2-3; D could derive from TRBD1 or TRBD2 (5 bases each). Per the germline V gene, CDR1 is LGHNA and CDR2 is YNFKEQ. The CDR3 extends over 13 amino acids. V shed 0 bases and J shed 8 bases, with 9 bases lying between them. CDR3 sequence: CASSQEVGTTQYF. For the CDR3, the DNA is TGTGCCAGCAGCCAAGAAGTCGGGACTACGCAGTATTTT.

This clonotype was detected only a few times. The chain carries TRBV20-1 and TRBJ2-5; TRBD1 agrees at 11 bases. Germline V CDR1 and CDR2: DFQATT, SNEGSKA (reference sequence). The CDR3 runs 16 residues. After removal of 1 base from V and 1 base from J, the junction contained 5 bases not matched to a gene. CDR3: CSARATGTGGQETQYF. In nucleotides, the CDR3 is TGCAGTGCTAGAGCGACCGGGACAGGGGGCCAAGAGACCCAGTACTTC.

V and J are TRBV7-9 and TRBJ2-3; TRBD2 aligns across 9 bases. V lost 4 bases to trimming and J lost 4 bases; unmatched junction nucleotides: 3. Germline CDR1 reads SEHNR; CDR2 reads FQNEAQ (reference sequence). There are 14 residues in the CDR3. The CDR3 region has the DNA TGTGCCAGCAGCTCGAGCGGGGGGTCAGATACGCAGTATTTT. Translation gives CASSSSGGSDTQYF. The entire variable domain, with the rest obtained from reference TRBV7-9 and TRBJ2-3, is as follows: DTGVSQNPRHKITKRGQNVTFRCDPISEHNRLYWYRQTLGQGPEFLTYFQNEAQLEKSRLLSDRFSAERPKGSFSTLEIQRTEQGDSAMYLCASSSSGGSDTQYFGPGTRLTVL.

The V and J genes are TRBV7-9 and TRBJ1-2, with a weak D call TRBD1 (6 bases). Trimming shortened V by 2 bases and J by 8 bases, and 15 bases separated the two germline ends. The CDR3 sequence is 14 residues long. Germline V gene sequence: CDR1 SEHNR, CDR2 FQNEAQ (reference sequence). The CDR3 DNA sequence: TGTGCCAGCAGCTTACCTGAAGGCGGGGGCGGCTACACCTTC. As protein: CASSLPEGGGGYTF.

This chain links TRBV20-1 with TRBJ2-2; D possibly uses TRBD1 or TRBD2 (6 bases each). Germline V gene sequence: CDR1 DFQATT, CDR2 SNEGSKA (reference sequence). The CDR3 contains 13 residues. Between the trimmed V and J ends, which lost 6 bases and 3 bases, there was a span of 11 bases. This chain's CDR3 is CSALRGDTGELFF. The CDR3 DNA reads TGCAGTGCCCTGAGGGGGGACACCGGGGAGCTGTTTTTT.